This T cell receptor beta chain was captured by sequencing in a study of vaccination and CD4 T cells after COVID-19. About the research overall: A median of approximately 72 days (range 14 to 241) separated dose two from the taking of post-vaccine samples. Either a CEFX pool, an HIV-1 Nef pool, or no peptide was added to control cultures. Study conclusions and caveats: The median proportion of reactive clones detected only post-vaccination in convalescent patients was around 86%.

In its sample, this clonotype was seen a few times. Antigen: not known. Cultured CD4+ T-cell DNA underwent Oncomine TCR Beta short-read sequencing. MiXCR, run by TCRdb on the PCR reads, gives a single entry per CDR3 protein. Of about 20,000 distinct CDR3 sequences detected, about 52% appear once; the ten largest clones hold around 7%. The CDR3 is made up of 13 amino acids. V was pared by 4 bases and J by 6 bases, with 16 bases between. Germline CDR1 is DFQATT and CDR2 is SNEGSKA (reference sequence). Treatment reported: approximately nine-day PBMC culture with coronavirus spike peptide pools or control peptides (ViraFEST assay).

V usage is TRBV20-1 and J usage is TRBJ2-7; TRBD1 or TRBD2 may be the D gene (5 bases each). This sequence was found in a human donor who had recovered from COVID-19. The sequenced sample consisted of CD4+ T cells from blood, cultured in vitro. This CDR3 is CSANPNGGSEQYF. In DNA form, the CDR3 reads TGCAGTGCTAATCCCAATGGGGGATCCGAGCAGTACTTC.